This TCR beta chain came from a study of T cells in Graves' hyperthyroidism and ophthalmopathy (dated by TCRdb to between 2017 and 2020). General notes on the study: Peripheral blood samples were taken at initial diagnosis, before any treatment was given. An independent validation cohort of around 19 hyperthyroidism patients and about 16 patients who later progressed to ophthalmopathy tested prospective prediction of ophthalmopathy. To identify TCR V-J signatures that set the groups apart, the researchers used a discovery cohort of 100 or so patients, made up of 40 to 45 with Graves' ophthalmopathy and about 55 with stable Graves' hyperthyroidism. The 95 to 100 discovery patients were randomly split 7:3 into training and test sets. After blood sampling, hyperthyroidism patients were treated with methimazole at a starting dose of 30 mg daily, and ophthalmopathy patients were treated with high-dose intravenous methylprednisolone. The paper reports TCR Vbeta CDR3 sequencing of approximately 140 peripheral blood samples: over 40 ophthalmopathy, 75 to 80 hyperthyroidism and approximately 17 progressor patients. In addition, the study compared T-cell repertoires in thyroid tissue and in blood from roughly six Graves' hyperthyroidism patients.

Summary of the overall study and its limitations: In validation, progression to ophthalmopathy was predicted by the model with 70% to 71% sensitivity and roughly 72% specificity, a median of approximately 6.5 months before onset. Sample size was not statistically predetermined, and investigators were not blinded to group allocation. A 13 V-J signature model separated ophthalmopathy from stable hyperthyroidism, with 87.88% sensitivity and 81% to 83% specificity in cross-validation and 80%/75% in testing. Most expanded thyroid clonotypes (frequency above 0.001) were also detected in blood, suggesting blood repertoires may reflect thyroid immune responses.

The TCR beta CDR3 regions were amplified from RNA transcripts. A first-round RT-PCR of the TCR CDR3 used the HTBI primer set with the Qiagen OneStep RT-PCR kit. A second multiplex PCR round built the libraries, followed by size selection and purification. Paired-end sequencing of the libraries was performed with 100 bp reads on an Illumina HiSeq2000. The study's own analysis went as follows. SOAPnuke was used to process the raw data, with reads discarded if the reads contained adapters or uncalled bases, had a mean Phred below 15, or lacked an exact constant-primer or identifier match. COPE v1.2.5 was used to merge the high-quality paired reads, and each unique nucleotide sequence was defined as a clonotype. MiTCR v1.1 was used to align clonotypes to the IMGT TRBV, TRBD and TRBJ reference segments. The analysis included only V-J combinations with a frequency above 0.0001, which together covered 98% to 99.2% of the repertoires. A TCS score was defined as the ratio between F50 (clonal expansion) and ExV (chaos), using BLOSUM62-based TCRdist between CDR3 peptides within each V-J. Welch's t-statistics and random forest reduced 500 to 550 V-J features to roughly 13, which were used in a naive Bayes classifier (R e1071). TCRdb reprocessed the public reads (quality trimming at Q25 with fastp, clone calling with MiXCR) and kept in-frame beta chains. Here each entry gathers all rows of one CDR3 protein and keeps the most common genes and DNA. TCRdb, not the original authors, processed these V and J calls. The sample table shows 550,000 to 800,000 distinct CDR3 sequences, and around a sixth are seen once. The top ten hold about 14% of the sample.

A patient counted as having stable Graves' hyperthyroidism if no progression to ophthalmopathy occurred over 18 months of follow-up. Hyperthyroidism patients were newly diagnosed, with disease duration under 2 months, and aged 18 to 65 years. Any patient with an uncontrolled infection, another autoimmune disease, pregnancy or lactation was excluded. Clinical symptoms, serum thyroxine and TRAb, thyroid ultrasound, and orbital computed tomography formed the basis for the diagnoses. Ficoll-Paque density gradient centrifugation was used to isolate PBMCs from approximately 11 ml of fresh peripheral blood. Total RNA was extracted using Trizol reagent, and RNA quality was assessed on an Agilent 2100 Bioanalyzer. From its cysteine to its phenylalanine, the CDR3 spans 14 amino acids. Only the CDR3 DNA stays, 42 bases, in frame from base 1. According to the germline V gene, CDR1 reads SGHDN and CDR2 reads FVKESK. V gives up 2 bases and J gives up 8 bases, and the segment between their germline ends measures 12 bases.

This clonotype was seen ten or more times. Its antigen remains unidentified. Base-call qualities are not available, and no considerably larger clone is one nucleotide away. Material: blood. The sequence came from a man aged 45-60 years with Graves' hyperthyroidism. The V and J segments used are TRBV14 and TRBJ1-4; 5 matching bases give a weak D call of TRBD1. The DNA sequence is TGTGCCAGCAGCCAATGGGGGAATAGGGAAAAACTGTTTTTT. This encodes CASSQWGNREKLFF. This CDR3, with the reference TRBV14 and TRBJ1-4 proteins standing in past its ends, gives the full variable domain EAGVTQFPSHSVIEKGQTVTLRCDPISGHDNLYWYRRVMGKEIKFLLHFVKESKQDESGMPNNRFLAERTGGTYSTLKVQPAELEDSGVYFCASSQWGNREKLFFGSGTQLSVL.